Below are 8 T cell receptor beta chains sequenced from a single sample in a study of cytomegalovirus exposure and HLA in healthy donors. Primers for the PCR totalled 60 Vbeta and 13 Jbeta. TCRdb's copy holds only in-frame clones and misses some; the assay was immunoSEQ multiplex PCR. The top ten hold about 2.2% of the sample, which has 130,000 to 150,000 clones, about 84% seen once. Specimen: PBMCs. The receptors were sampled from a woman aged 18-29 years in good health and CMV-seropositive.

The genes are TRBV27 and TRBJ2-1, with D perhaps TRBD1 (6 bases). Trimming left V 5 bases short and J 0 bases short, with 11 bases between. The CDR3 runs 15 residues. CDR1 and CDR2 (germline): MNHEY, SMNVEV (reference sequence). CDR3 nucleotide sequence: TGTGCCAGCAGTCACCGAGGGGGCTCCTACAATGAGCAGTTCTTC. It specifies CASSHRGGSYNEQFF.

The J gene is TRBJ1-1, the V gene TRBV6-1; tentative D call: TRBD1 (5 bases). The germline gives CDR1 MNHNS, CDR2 SASEGT. The CDR3 contains 13 residues. The ends were cut back, 5 bases at V and 9 bases at J, with 16 bases in the middle. The chain's CDR3 is CASSYRRGAKAFF. The DNA for the CDR3 is TGTGCCAGCAGTTATCGGAGGGGAGCAAAAGCTTTCTTT.

This rearrangement joins TRBV28 to TRBJ1-1, with D possibly TRBD1 on 5 matching bases. V was cut by 1 base and J by 6 bases, with 12 bases left in between. CDR3 length: 14 residues. Germline-derived CDR1 and CDR2 are MDHEN and SYDVKM. In nucleotides, the CDR3 is TGTGCCAGCAGTTTATTAAAGGGGTTGGCTGAAGCTTTCTTT. Translated, it gives CASSLLKGLAEAFF.

The chain recombines TRBV4-1 with TRBJ2-3; 9 bases agree with TRBD2. The germline V gene has CDR1 MGHRA and CDR2 YSYEKL. V was clipped by 0 bases and J by 4 bases; unmatched bases: 2. The CDR3 is 15 amino acids. The CDR3 DNA reads as TGCGCCAGCAGCCAAGATGGCGGGGGGGCAGATACGCAGTATTTT. Its protein product is CASSQDGGGADTQYF.

The chain uses TRBV30 and TRBJ1-5; maybe TRBD1 (5 bases). This CDR3 region has 14 residues. Germline CDR1 reads GTSNPN; CDR2 reads SVGIG (reference sequence). V lost 0 bases, J lost 5 bases, and 11 bases lay in between. The DNA for the CDR3 is TGTGCCTGGAGTGTAAGTTGGGGGGATCAGCCCCAGCATTTT. Its protein is CAWSVSWGDQPQHF.

The rearrangement uses TRBV7-6 and TRBJ2-2; D not resolved. The CDR3 has 15 amino acids. The ends were cut back, 3 bases at V and 1 base at J, with 9 bases in the middle. Germline CDR1 SGHVS, CDR2 FNYEAQ. Written as DNA, the CDR3 is TGTGCCAGCAGCTTTAGACAAGAGAACACCGGGGAGCTGTTTTTT. Translation: CASSFRQENTGELFF. Using reference TRBV7-6 and TRBJ2-2 for the parts outside the CDR3, the full variable domain is GAGVSQSPRYKVTKRGQDVALRCDPISGHVSLYWYRQALGQGPEFLTYFNYEAQQDKSGLPNDRFSAERPEGSISTLTIQRTEQRDSAMYRCASSFRQENTGELFFGEGSRLTVL.

The V and J genes are TRBV30 and TRBJ1-4; D unclear. Trimming took 0 bases from V and 6 from J, leaving 8 bases between them. This CDR3 region has 13 residues. Germline lookup yields CDR1 GTSNPN and CDR2 SVGIG (reference sequence). Here the CDR3 reads CAWSVFRDEKLFF. CDR3 nucleotide sequence: TGTGCCTGGAGTGTATTCCGGGATGAAAAACTGTTTTTT.

This clone has a single count. The rearrangement links TRBV9 to TRBJ1-5; D call uncertain. Germline V gives CDR1 SGDLS, CDR2 YYNGEE. V shed 4 bases and J shed 7 bases, with 12 bases lying between them. The CDR3 is 13 amino acids. This chain's CDR3 is CASSRGPVQPQHF. Here the CDR3 DNA reads TGTGCCAGCAGCCGAGGTCCTGTGCAGCCCCAGCATTTT.